This T cell receptor beta chain emerged from a study of T cell changes during pregnancy in multiple sclerosis. Assay used: immunoSEQ multiplex PCR; TCRdb lists only in-frame clones, some missing. The sample contains roughly 40,000 clones, 85% to 95% of which appear only once. Sample: peripheral blood, taken before pregnancy. The source of this sequence is a female donor with multiple sclerosis, enrolled in a pregnancy study.

In DNA form, the CDR3 reads TGTGCCAGCAGCCCCACAGCTTATAATTCACCCCTCCACTTT. It translates to CASSPTAYNSPLHF. The chain couples TRBV7-2 to TRBJ1-6; D not certain. The CDR3 has 14 residues. Trimming removed 5 bases from V and 4 bases from J, with 9 bases in between. The germline V gene has CDR1 SGHTA and CDR2 FQGNSA.